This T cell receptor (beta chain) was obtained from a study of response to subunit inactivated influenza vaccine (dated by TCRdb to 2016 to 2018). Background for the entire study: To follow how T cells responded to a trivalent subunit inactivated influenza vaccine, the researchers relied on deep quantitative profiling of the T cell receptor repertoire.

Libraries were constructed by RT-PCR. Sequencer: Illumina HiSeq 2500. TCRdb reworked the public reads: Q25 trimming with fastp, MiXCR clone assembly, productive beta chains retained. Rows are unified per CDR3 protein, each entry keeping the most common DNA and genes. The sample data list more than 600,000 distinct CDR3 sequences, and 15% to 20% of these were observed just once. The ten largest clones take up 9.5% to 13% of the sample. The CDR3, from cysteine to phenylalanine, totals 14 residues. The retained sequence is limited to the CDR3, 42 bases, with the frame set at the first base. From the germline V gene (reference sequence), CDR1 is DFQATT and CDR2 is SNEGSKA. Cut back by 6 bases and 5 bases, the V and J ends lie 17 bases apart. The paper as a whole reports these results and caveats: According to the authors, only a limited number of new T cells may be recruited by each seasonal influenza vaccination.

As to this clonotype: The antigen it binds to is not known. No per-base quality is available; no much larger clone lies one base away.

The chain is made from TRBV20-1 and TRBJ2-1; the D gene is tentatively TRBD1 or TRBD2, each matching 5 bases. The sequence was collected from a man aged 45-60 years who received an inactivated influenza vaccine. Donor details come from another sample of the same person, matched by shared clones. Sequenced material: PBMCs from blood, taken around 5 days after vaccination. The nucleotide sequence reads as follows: TGCAGTGCAAGGGACCTCAATGCCCACAATGAGCAGTTCTTC. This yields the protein CSARDLNAHNEQFF.